What follows is one T cell receptor (beta chain) and its context. Its specific antigen is unknown. Within one base of it there is no much larger clone, and no base qualities were kept. CD8 naive samples were CD45RO-negative cells positively selected for CCR7, giving a CD45RA+CCR7+ population that excluded TemRA cells. Healthy HIV-negative adults with no recently reported acute infections or vaccinations were included as donors. All donors were Caucasian adults living in Nashville, Tennessee, USA. After blood collection by leukapheresis, PBMCs were isolated using Ficoll-Histopaque density gradient centrifugation and then cryopreserved in the vapor phase of liquid nitrogen. Analytical flow cytometry was used to check the purity and quantity of each magnetically sorted T cell population. Genomic DNA was isolated from every sorted fraction and measured by UV absorbance on a Nanodrop 2000c. The cysteine opens and the phenylalanine closes a CDR3 of 11 amino acids. The sequence is cut down to CDR3 DNA, 33 bases in frame from base 1. The V end loses 7 bases and the J end loses 2 bases, and a stretch of 8 bases separates them. The germline V gene encodes CDR1 DFQATT and CDR2 SNEGSKA (reference sequence).

The source of the sample is a study of shared clonotypes between healthy human individuals (dated by TCRdb to 2019 to 2021). Turning to the overall study: A few men and two women, aged 18 to 49 years, made up the cohort. Each donor's leukapheresis produced roughly between roughly 0.85 and 10 billion PBMCs. To estimate repertoire size and how much clonotypes are shared between individuals, the study performed deep sequencing of blood TCR repertoires from a few healthy adults. Per donor, three plates each were used for CD4 naive and CD4 memory, two for CD8 naive, and one for CD8 memory. To increase sequencing depth and limit assay-specific biases, TCR repertoire library preparation and sequencing were carried out by different laboratories using diverse techniques.

TCR CDR3 regions were amplified from genomic DNA by multiplex PCR using the deep immunoSEQ assay. Extracted genomic DNA from each cell subset was spread evenly across all wells of several immunoSEQ 96-well plates, with each plate serving as a replicate. For sorted subsets, 200 ng of genomic DNA, equivalent to roughly 30,000 T cell genomes, went into each replicate PCR. Purified libraries were quantified with a Qubit 3.0 fluorometer, sized on a Bioanalyzer 2100, and re-quantified with the KAPA Library Quantification kit. Each immunoSEQ 96-well plate was sequenced on its own single-read 150-cycle Illumina NextSeq 550 flow cell. In the authors' own workflow: The immunoSEQ output contained only junctional sequences without quality scores, so filtering could not match that applied to full-length reads. Sequences were annotated with PyIR, a Python wrapper for IgBLAST v1.9, using IMGT germline references to assign V/J genes and CDR3. Any read was removed if the V/J assignment was weak (E-value above 1e-6), the CDR3 was missing, or the read contained stop codons, out-of-frame junctions, or ambiguous translated residues. V3J clonotypes were defined as sequences sharing the same inferred V gene, J gene, and CDR3 amino acid sequence. To compute the percentage overlap between repertoires, the number of shared unique clonotypes was divided by the size of the smaller repertoire. Repertoire richness was assessed with RTK rarefaction, the Chao1 estimator, and Recon v2.1 estimates of unobserved clonotypes. Generation probabilities for all TCRbeta clonotypes obtained by the gDNA method from a handful of donors were computed using OLGA. Held by TCRdb, this immuneACCESS table contains in-frame sequences only and omits some clones. Under half of the omission traces to an unresolved V gene where checked; the cause of the rest is unknown. V and J calls and clone size are copied from that table; D and trimming were computed from the DNA. The sample data list 2 million to 2.5 million clones, and 85% to 95% of these were observed just once. The ten largest clones take up under 2% of the sample.

The study at large found these results: Incomplete sequencing was indicated by rarefaction of sorted-subset datasets, despite the large sequencing depth. Estimated clonotype richness was generally larger for naive than for memory subsets. Across a few donors, roughly 5.1% of naive CD4, 3% to 3.5% of naive CD8, 2.3% of memory CD4, and 0.4% of memory CD8 clonotypes were shared. Based on pairwise subsampling, the degree of clonotype sharing among donors was expected to be affected by sequencing depth. Because the study included only a small number of donors, the genetic and exposure-history diversity represented was limited. Compared with non-shared clonotypes, clonotypes shared by all four sorted-subset donors had higher generation probabilities. Sampling was restricted to blood, and TCR repertoires in tissues likely differ from the TCR repertoires found in blood.

The receptor comes from a man aged 18 to 30 in good health. Some clones in this sample may be carry-over from other donors' samples. In this chain, TRBV20-1 is recombined with TRBJ1-1; the D gene is not confidently resolved. The specimen sequenced was naive CD8+ T cells from PBMCs. Interpreted using the paper, the cell subset or site label stands for: CD45RA+CCR7+. In nucleotide form, the sequence is TGCAGTGTGACCCAAAACACTGAAGCTTTCTTT. This encodes CSVTQNTEAFF.